One sample yielded the 15 T cell receptor beta chains listed below, sequenced in a study of blood T cell repertoires in COVID-19. Assay used: immunoSEQ multiplex PCR; TCRdb lists only in-frame clones, some missing. The sample comprises more than 200,000 clones, approximately 89% of which are singletons, and approximately 6% rests with the top ten. What was sequenced was peripheral blood. The receptors come from a woman aged 30 to 39 with COVID-19, enrolled during active disease.

The chain is built from TRBV29-1 and TRBJ2-3, with TRBD1 matching over 10 bases. V trimming: 7 bases; J trimming: 3 bases; junction bases outside the gene matches: 13. CDR1 and CDR2 (germline): SQVTM, ANQGSEA. This CDR3 region has 16 residues. The CDR3 DNA reads TGCAGCGCATTCTTCCGGGACAGGGGCGGGACAGATACGCAGTATTTT. This translates into CSAFFRDRGGTDTQYF.

The J gene is TRBJ2-7, the V gene TRBV5-1, with 7 bases identical to TRBD1. This CDR3 comprises 14 residues. The germline V gene has CDR1 SGHRS and CDR2 YFSETQ. J gave up 1 base and V 5 bases, and 6 bases lay outside the gene matches. The chain's CDR3 is CASSRDSSSYEQYF. The CDR3 nucleotides read TGCGCCAGCAGTCGGGACAGTAGTTCCTACGAGCAGTACTTC.

This chain uses TRBV11-3 with TRBJ1-1; 8 bases line up with TRBD1. V trimming: 4 bases; J trimming: 11 bases; junction bases outside the gene matches: 18. Germline V gene lookup returns CDR1 SGHNT and CDR2 YENEEA. This CDR3 is built from 16 residues. CDR3 amino acids: CASSSEPWTKDRDAFF. DNA for the CDR3: TGTGCCAGCAGCTCCGAGCCATGGACGAAGGACAGGGATGCTTTCTTT.

The chain joins TRBV2 to TRBJ1-2; 11 nucleotides line up with TRBD1. The CDR3 spans 16 residues. With 2 bases clipped from V and 3 bases from J, the junction kept 5 bases outside the gene matches. The germline V gene encodes CDR1 SNHLY and CDR2 FYNNEI. The CDR3 sequence is CASSELGTGGDYGYTF. The CDR3 DNA is TGTGCCAGCAGTGAACTCGGGACAGGGGGAGACTATGGCTACACCTTC.

The V gene is TRBV29-1, the J gene TRBJ2-2; 8 bases fit TRBD1. V shed 6 bases, J shed 6 bases, and the junction held 0 bases outside the gene matches. CDR1 and CDR2 (germline): SQVTM, ANQGSEA. This CDR3 is built from 11 residues. CDR3: CSVTGAGELFF. The CDR3 region has the DNA TGCAGCGTGACAGGGGCCGGGGAGCTGTTTTTT.

The chain employs TRBV24-1 and TRBJ2-1; D possibly corresponds to TRBD2 (6 bases). The CDR3 runs to 13 residues. CDR1 is KGHDR, CDR2 SFDVKD, per germline. V was shortened by 2 bases and J by 7 bases, with 8 bases between the two germline ends. CDR3: CATSDSAGNEQFF. The CDR3 nucleotides read TGTGCCACCAGTGATTCGGCGGGGAATGAGCAGTTCTTC.

The chain carries TRBV20-1 and TRBJ2-1; D is unresolved. Between the trimmed V and J ends, which lost 3 bases and 3 bases, there was a span of 9 bases. CDR3 length equals 13 residues. Looked up from germline, CDR1 is DFQATT and CDR2 is SNEGSKA (reference sequence). The CDR3 protein is CSASNINYNEQFF. The CDR3 nucleotides read TGCAGTGCTAGTAACATAAACTACAATGAGCAGTTCTTC.

The chain has TRBV4-1 and TRBJ1-5; 7 nucleotides match TRBD1. Per the germline V gene, CDR1 is MGHRA and CDR2 is YSYEKL. The CDR3 spans 17 residues. With 4 bases clipped from V and 0 bases from J, the junction kept 9 bases outside the gene matches. In DNA form, the CDR3 reads TGCGCCAGCAGCCCAAAGAGAGGGGGCCCTAGCAATCAGCCCCAGCATTTT. Its protein is CASSPKRGGPSNQPQHF.

The V call is TRBV10-1, the J call TRBJ1-5; D is possibly TRBD1 (6 bases). Germline CDR1 reads WNHNN; CDR2 reads SYGVQD (reference sequence). The CDR3 runs to 19 residues. Trimming removed 5 bases from V and 0 bases from J, with 23 bases in between. CDR3 sequence reads: CASSPPTGKGKDSNQPQHF. CDR3 in DNA: TGCGCCAGCAGTCCGCCAACAGGGAAGGGGAAGGATAGCAATCAGCCCCAGCATTTT.

V is TRBV2 and J is TRBJ2-1; D remains unclear. The CDR3 has 11 amino acids. Trimming took 6 bases from V and 2 from J, leaving 2 bases between them. Germline V gene sequence: CDR1 SNHLY, CDR2 FYNNEI. In DNA, the CDR3 is TGTGCCAGCAGCACCTACAATGAGCAGTTCTTC. Amino acids: CASSTYNEQFF.

This clone appeared a few times. The chain joins TRBV7-2 to TRBJ1-4; D is undetermined. Germline V lookup: CDR1 SGHTA, CDR2 FQGNSA. V lost 5 bases, J lost 0 bases, and 10 bases lay in between. The CDR3 runs 15 residues. CDR3 residues: CASSPRLATNEKLFF. CDR3 sequence (DNA): TGTGCCAGCAGCCCCCGGTTAGCAACTAATGAAAAACTGTTTTTT.

The J gene is TRBJ1-3, the V gene TRBV11-2; possible D gene TRBD1, 5 bases. V lost 4 bases to trimming and J lost 8 bases, with 12 bases between them. This CDR3 has 13 amino acids. Germline V gene sequence: CDR1 SGHAT, CDR2 FQNNGV. The CDR3, as DNA: TGTGCCAGCAGCTCACTGGGGCGCGACACCATATATTTT. This codes for CASSSLGRDTIYF.

Only a few counts were recorded for this clone. The chain has TRBV5-6 and TRBJ2-1, with TRBD1 matching over 9 bases. The germline gives CDR1 SGHDT, CDR2 YYEEEE. The trim removed 4 bases at V and 0 bases at J, leaving 2 bases unmatched. This CDR3 has 15 residues. As DNA, the CDR3 is TGTGCCAGCAGCCCGGACAGGGGCTCCTACAATGAGCAGTTCTTC. As protein: CASSPDRGSYNEQFF. Supplemented by reference TRBV5-6 and TRBJ2-1, the full variable domain reads DAGVTQSPTHLIKTRGQQVTLRCSPKSGHDTVSWYQQALGQGPQFIFQYYEEEERQRGNFPDRFSGHQFPNYSSELNVNALLLGDSALYLCASSPDRGSYNEQFFGPGTRLTVL.

The chain uses TRBV19 and TRBJ2-7; D unresolved. Trimming shortened V by 3 bases and J by 2 bases, and 8 bases separated the two germline ends. The germline gives CDR1 LNHDA, CDR2 SQIVND (reference sequence). This CDR3 is built from 13 residues. CDR3 in amino acids: CASSIGLPYEQYF. CDR3 DNA: TGTGCCAGTAGTATTGGGCTACCCTACGAGCAGTACTTC.

This chain connects TRBV3-1 (or the pseudogene TRBV3-2) to TRBJ1-6; D may be TRBD1 (5 bases). V shed 0 bases and J shed 15 bases, with 12 bases lying between them. CDR1 is LGHDT and CDR2 is YNNKEL in the germline V gene (reference sequence). The CDR3 is 13 residues long. The CDR3 coding sequence is TGTGCCAGCAGCCAAGATCGTAGGGGAATCCTCCACTTT. Encoded protein: CASSQDRRGILHF.